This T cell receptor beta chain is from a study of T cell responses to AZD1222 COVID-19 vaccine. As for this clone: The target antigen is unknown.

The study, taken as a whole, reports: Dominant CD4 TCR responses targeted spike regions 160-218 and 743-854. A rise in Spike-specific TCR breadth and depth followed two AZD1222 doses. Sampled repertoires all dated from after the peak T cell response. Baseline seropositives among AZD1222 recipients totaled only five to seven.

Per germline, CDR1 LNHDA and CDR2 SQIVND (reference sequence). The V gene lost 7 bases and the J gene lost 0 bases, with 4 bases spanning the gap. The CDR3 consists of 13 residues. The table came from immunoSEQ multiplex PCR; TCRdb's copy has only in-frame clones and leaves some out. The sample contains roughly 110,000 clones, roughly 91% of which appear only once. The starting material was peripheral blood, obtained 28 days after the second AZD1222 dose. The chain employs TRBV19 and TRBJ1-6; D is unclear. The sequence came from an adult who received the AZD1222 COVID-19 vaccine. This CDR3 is CASTSSYNSPLHF. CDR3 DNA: TGTGCCAGTACAAGCTCCTATAATTCACCCCTCCACTTT.